These 23 T cell receptor beta chains were all obtained from the same sample, sequenced in a study of OX40 agonist ivuxolimab in advanced cancers. Assay used: immunoSEQ multiplex PCR; TCRdb lists only in-frame clones, some missing. The sample shows some 78,000 clones, more than 75% of them seen only once. This sample comprised CD4+ or CD8+ T cells sorted from blood, obtained in a trial of the OX40 agonist ivuxolimab. The receptor set was obtained from an adult with an advanced solid tumor such as melanoma, head and neck, liver or kidney cancer.

The chain uses TRBV4-1 and TRBJ1-3; no reliable D call. The CDR3 is made up of 15 amino acids. The ends were cut back, 0 bases at V and 4 bases at J, with 10 bases in the middle. Germline loops: CDR1 MGHRA, CDR2 YSYEKL. The CDR3 region is CASSQEISRGNTIYF. The CDR3 nucleotides read TGCGCCAGCAGCCAAGAAATCTCCAGAGGAAACACCATATATTTT.

This sequence joins TRBV5-6 and TRBJ1-2, with unresolved D. The CDR3 has 12 amino acids. Trimming stripped 3 bases from V and 3 bases from J, with 6 bases between. Looked up from germline, CDR1 is SGHDT and CDR2 is YYEEEE. The CDR3 DNA follows: TGTGCCAGCAGCTCCTCGTACTATGGCTACACCTTC. Protein sequence: CASSSSYYGYTF.

J is TRBJ2-3 and V is TRBV11-2; 9 bases line up with TRBD1. The CDR3 consists of 14 residues. The V gene's germline CDR1 is SGHAT and CDR2 FQNNGV. The trim removed 5 bases at V and 4 bases at J, leaving 4 bases unmatched. The CDR3 nucleotides read TGTGCCAGCAGCACTGGACAGGGGCCAGATACGCAGTATTTT. This gives the protein CASSTGQGPDTQYF.

This chain uses TRBV10-3 with TRBJ2-7, with D perhaps matching TRBD2 (5 bases). Per the germline V gene, CDR1 is ENHRY and CDR2 is SYGVKD. V gave up 6 bases and J gave up 2 bases, with 11 bases separating them. CDR3 length: 13 amino acids. The CDR3 DNA reads as TGTGCCATCAGGGAGGCGGCAGCCTACGAGCAGTACTTC. Translated: CAIREAAAYEQYF.

The CDR3 coding sequence is TGCGCCAGCAGCTGGAGGACTAGCGGGGGCGAGCAGTACTTC. Protein: CASSWRTSGGEQYF. The chain couples TRBV5-1 to TRBJ2-7; 13 bases map to TRBD2. The ends lost 3 bases at V and 6 bases at J; junction bases unmatched: 3. Germline CDR1 and CDR2: SGHRS and YFSETQ. The CDR3 sequence is 14 residues long.

CDR3 in amino acids: CASSPSTGTDTQYF. CDR3 DNA sequence: TGTGCCAGCTCACCTTCCACCGGCACAGATACGCAGTATTTT. V gene TRBV18 combines with J gene TRBJ2-3, with D hard to call. Trimming shortened V by 3 bases and J by 1 base, and 8 bases separated the two germline ends. CDR3 size: 14 residues. Germline lookup yields CDR1 KGHSH and CDR2 LQKENI.

V is TRBV10-3 and J is TRBJ2-7; D might be TRBD1 (6 bases). Trimming removed 7 bases at V and 3 bases at J, with 13 bases between. Germline V gives CDR1 ENHRY, CDR2 SYGVKD. The CDR3 is 13 residues long. This CDR3 is CAIKETGGYEQYF. CDR3 sequence (DNA): TGTGCCATCAAAGAGACAGGTGGCTACGAGCAGTACTTC.

The J gene is TRBJ2-6, the V gene TRBV9; TRBD1 is a possible D gene (6 bases). There are 18 residues in the CDR3. V was clipped by 4 bases and J by 0 bases, with 17 bases between them. Germline V gene data show CDR1 as SGDLS and CDR2 as YYNGEE. CDR3 region: CASSLRTELISGANVLTF. The CDR3 nucleotides read TGTGCCAGCAGCCTAAGGACAGAGCTAATCTCTGGGGCCAACGTCCTGACTTTC.

To note about this clone: Other DNA sequences in this specimen translate into the identical CDR3. This chain joins TRBV18 and TRBJ2-7, with no clear D. The CDR3 totals 11 residues. V shed 5 bases and J shed 0 bases, with 2 bases lying between them. Germline CDR1 KGHSH, CDR2 LQKENI. The CDR3: CASSSSYEQYF. The CDR3, as DNA: TGTGCCAGCTCATCCTCCTACGAGCAGTACTTC.

In this sample, this clone turned up once. The V and J genes are TRBV5-1 and TRBJ2-1; D perhaps matches TRBD1 (5 bases). CDR3 length equals 15 residues. Trimming took off 5 bases at V and 0 bases at J, with 12 bases between the two ends. Germline values: CDR1 SGHRS, CDR2 YFSETQ. The CDR3 DNA follows: TGCGCCAGCAGGCCCACAGGAGACTCCTACAATGAGCAGTTCTTC. Encoded protein: CASRPTGDSYNEQFF.

This chain links TRBV5-4 with TRBJ1-2, with D possibly TRBD1 on 6 matching bases. Germline values: CDR1 SGHNT, CDR2 YYREEE (reference sequence). The V and J ends lost 3 bases and 5 bases respectively, with 8 bases between them. CDR3 length: 12 residues. The CDR3 sequence is CASSSTGYGYTF. The CDR3 DNA reads as TGTGCCAGCAGCTCCACAGGGTATGGCTACACCTTC.

The J gene is TRBJ1-5, the V gene TRBV4-3; D call uncertain. Germline V lookup: CDR1 LGHNA, CDR2 YSLEER. CDR3 size: 13 residues. The V end was cut by 1 base, the J end by 3 bases, with 4 bases between. DNA of the CDR3: TGCGCCAGCAGCCAAGCAAACAATCAGCCCCAGCATTTT. Its translation: CASSQANNQPQHF.

J is TRBJ1-1 and V is TRBV6-5, with unresolved D. From germline, CDR1 is MNHEY and CDR2 SVGAGI. Trimming removed 6 bases from V and 0 bases from J, with 5 bases in between. The CDR3 totals 12 residues. CDR3 in amino acids: CASRFLNTEAFF. Here the CDR3 DNA reads TGTGCCAGCAGATTTCTGAACACTGAAGCTTTCTTT.

This chain joins TRBV6-5 and TRBJ2-7; TRBD1 is a possible D gene (5 bases). CDR3 length: 14 amino acids. Per germline, CDR1 MNHEY and CDR2 SVGAGI. The V and J ends lost 0 bases and 3 bases respectively, with 9 bases between them. CDR3 nucleotide sequence: TGTGCCAGCAGTTACTCGCCAGGGTACTACGAGCAGTACTTC. It encodes CASSYSPGYYEQYF.

The V call is TRBV19, the J call TRBJ1-2, with D unclear. Germline CDR1 and CDR2: LNHDA and SQIVND (reference sequence). Trimming stripped 3 bases from V and 8 bases from J, with 16 bases between. The CDR3 runs to 14 residues. DNA for the CDR3: TGTGCCAGTAGTATCATAGGGTCTGGTGGCGGCTACACCTTC. Its translation: CASSIIGSGGGYTF.

The chain is built from TRBV5-1 and TRBJ2-7; TRBD1 might be the D (5 bases). The CDR3 consists of 14 residues. Per the germline V gene, CDR1 is SGHRS and CDR2 is YFSETQ. The germline V and J ends were trimmed by 4 bases and 6 bases, with 17 bases remaining between them. The CDR3 DNA reads as TGCGCCAGCAGCCCATTGGCAGGGCCAGTCGAGCAGTACTTC. Encoded protein: CASSPLAGPVEQYF.

V is TRBV2 and J is TRBJ1-5; no clear D gene. CDR3 size: 13 residues. Germline V gene lookup returns CDR1 SNHLY and CDR2 FYNNEI. V was trimmed by 3 bases and J by 0 bases, leaving 3 bases between them. The CDR3 is CASSENSNQPQHF. The CDR3 bases are TGTGCCAGCAGTGAGAATAGCAATCAGCCCCAGCATTTT.

The chain has TRBV5-1 and TRBJ1-3, with D unclear. CDR1 and CDR2 from the germline V gene are SGHRS and YFSETQ. CDR3 size: 13 residues. Trimming stripped 4 bases from V and 0 bases from J, with 5 bases between. CDR3 DNA: TGCGCCAGCAGCCCCTCCTCTGGAAACACCATATATTTT. Translating it yields CASSPSSGNTIYF. Filled out from reference TRBV5-1 and TRBJ1-3, the complete variable domain reads KAGVTQTPRYLIKTRGQQVTLSCSPISGHRSVSWYQQTPGQGLQFLFEYFSETQRNKGNFPGRFSGRQFSNSRSEMNVSTLELGDSALYLCASSPSSGNTIYFGEGSWLTVV.

The J gene is TRBJ1-3, the V gene TRBV6-1, with D maybe TRBD1 (5 bases). Germline V lookup: CDR1 MNHNS, CDR2 SASEGT. The V end was cut by 2 bases, the J end by 3 bases, with 14 bases between. The CDR3 contains 16 residues. CDR3 in amino acids: CASSERGRDVGNTIYF. The CDR3 coding sequence is TGTGCCAGCAGTGAACGCGGCAGGGATGTTGGAAACACCATATATTTT.

In its sample, this clone was seen a few times. The rearrangement links TRBV7-8 to TRBJ1-1; D is undetermined. Germline V gives CDR1 SGHVS, CDR2 FQNEAQ. This CDR3 has 15 amino acids. V lost 1 base, J lost 3 bases, and 12 bases lay in between. The CDR3 sequence: CASSLVGRADTEAFF. The CDR3 DNA follows: TGTGCCAGCAGCTTAGTAGGGCGGGCGGACACTGAAGCTTTCTTT.

The chain joins TRBV10-3 to TRBJ1-1, with D tentatively TRBD1 (5 bases). The CDR3 extends over 16 amino acids. V lost 0 bases, J lost 1 base, and 12 bases lay in between. Germline CDR1 and CDR2: ENHRY and SYGVKD. The CDR3 protein is CAISESISGTNTEAFF. CDR3 DNA: TGTGCCATCAGTGAGTCGATTTCAGGGACGAACACTGAAGCTTTCTTT.

This clone has a single count. The genes are TRBV11-2 and TRBJ1-5; TRBD1 is a possible D gene (6 bases). Trimming left V 5 bases short and J 10 bases short, with 9 bases between. Germline CDR1 is SGHAT and CDR2 is FQNNGV. This CDR3 contains 11 residues. The CDR3 DNA follows: TGTGCCAGCAGCCCCAGGGGCCCCCAGCATTTT. Translation gives CASSPRGPQHF.

The chain recombines TRBV7-6 with TRBJ2-7; TRBD1 matches at 8 bases. V lost 5 bases, J lost 0 bases, and 9 bases stayed unmatched. The CDR3 sequence is 16 residues long. Germline values: CDR1 SGHVS, CDR2 FNYEAQ. CDR3 residues: CASSPLGQEYSYEQYF. For the CDR3, the DNA is TGTGCCAGCAGCCCCTTGGGACAGGAATACTCCTACGAGCAGTACTTC.